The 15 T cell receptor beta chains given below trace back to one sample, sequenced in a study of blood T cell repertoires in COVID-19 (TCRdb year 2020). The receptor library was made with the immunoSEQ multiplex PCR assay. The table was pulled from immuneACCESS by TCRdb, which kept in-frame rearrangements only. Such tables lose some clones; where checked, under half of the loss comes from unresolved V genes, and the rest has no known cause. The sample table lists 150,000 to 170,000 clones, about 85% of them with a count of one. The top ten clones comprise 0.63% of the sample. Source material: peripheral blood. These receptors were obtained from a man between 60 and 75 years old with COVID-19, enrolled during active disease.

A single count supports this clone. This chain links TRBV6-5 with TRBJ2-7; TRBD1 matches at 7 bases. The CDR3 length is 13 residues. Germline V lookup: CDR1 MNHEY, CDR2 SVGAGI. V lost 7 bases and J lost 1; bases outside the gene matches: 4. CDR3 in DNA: TGTGCCAGCACTAAGACAGGGTCCTACGAGCAGTACTTC. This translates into CASTKTGSYEQYF.

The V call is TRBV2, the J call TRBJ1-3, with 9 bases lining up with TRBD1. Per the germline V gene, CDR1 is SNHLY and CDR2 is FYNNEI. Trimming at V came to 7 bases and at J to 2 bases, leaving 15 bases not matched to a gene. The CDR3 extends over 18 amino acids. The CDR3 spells CASTLGPGQGSPGNTIYF. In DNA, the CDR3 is TGTGCCAGCACTCTTGGCCCGGGACAGGGATCCCCTGGAAACACCATATATTTT.

The CDR3 DNA follows: TGTGCCAGCAGCTCCTCAGGGGGAAACACCATATATTTT. Amino acids: CASSSSGGNTIYF. The chain is built from TRBV7-2 and TRBJ1-3; TRBD1 might be the D (5 bases). The CDR3 is made up of 13 amino acids. Trimming left V 4 bases short and J 4 bases short, with 8 bases between. Germline CDR1 is SGHTA and CDR2 is FQGNSA.

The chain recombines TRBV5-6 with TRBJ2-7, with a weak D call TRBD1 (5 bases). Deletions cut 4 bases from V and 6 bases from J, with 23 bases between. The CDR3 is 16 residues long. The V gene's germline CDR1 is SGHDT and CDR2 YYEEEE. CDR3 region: CASSVIPGQAGREQYF. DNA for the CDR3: TGTGCCAGCAGCGTAATACCAGGACAAGCAGGACGCGAGCAGTACTTC.

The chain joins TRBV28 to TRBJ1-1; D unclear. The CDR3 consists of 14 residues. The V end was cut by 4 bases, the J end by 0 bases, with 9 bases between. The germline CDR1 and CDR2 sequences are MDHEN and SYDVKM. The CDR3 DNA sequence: TGTGCCAGCAGTTACCCAAACATGAACACTGAAGCTTTCTTT. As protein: CASSYPNMNTEAFF.

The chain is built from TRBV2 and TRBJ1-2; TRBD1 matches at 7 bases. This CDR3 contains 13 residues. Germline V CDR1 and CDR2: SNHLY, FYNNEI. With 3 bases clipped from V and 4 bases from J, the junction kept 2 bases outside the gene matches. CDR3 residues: CASSEQGGYGYTF. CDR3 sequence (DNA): TGTGCCAGCAGTGAGCAGGGGGGCTATGGCTACACCTTC.

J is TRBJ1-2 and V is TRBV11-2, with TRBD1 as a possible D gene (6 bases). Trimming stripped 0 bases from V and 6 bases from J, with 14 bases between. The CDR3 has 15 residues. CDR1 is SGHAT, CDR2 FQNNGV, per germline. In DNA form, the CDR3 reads TGTGCCAGCAGCTTAGAAATGGGGGCTATTGATGGCTACACCTTC. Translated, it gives CASSLEMGAIDGYTF.

The CDR3, as DNA: TGTGCCAGCAGGAAGACAGAGAATCAGCCCCAGCATTTT. Translation: CASRKTENQPQHF. The chain combines TRBV12-3 or TRBV12-4 with TRBJ1-5, with D perhaps matching TRBD1 (5 bases). The CDR3 covers 13 residues. V shed 6 bases and J shed 4 bases, with 10 bases lying between them.

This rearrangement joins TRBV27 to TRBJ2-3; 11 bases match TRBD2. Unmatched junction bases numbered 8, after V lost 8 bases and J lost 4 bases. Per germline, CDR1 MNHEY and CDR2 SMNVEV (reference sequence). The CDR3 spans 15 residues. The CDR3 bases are TGTGCCAGCGGTGCGTTAGCGGGAGGGCCAGATACGCAGTATTTT. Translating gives CASGALAGGPDTQYF.

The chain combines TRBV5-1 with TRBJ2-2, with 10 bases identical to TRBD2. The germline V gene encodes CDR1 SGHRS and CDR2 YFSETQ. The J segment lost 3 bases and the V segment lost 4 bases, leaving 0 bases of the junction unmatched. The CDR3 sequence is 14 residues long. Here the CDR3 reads CASSLAGDTGELFF. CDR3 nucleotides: TGCGCCAGCAGCCTAGCGGGAGACACCGGGGAGCTGTTTTTT.

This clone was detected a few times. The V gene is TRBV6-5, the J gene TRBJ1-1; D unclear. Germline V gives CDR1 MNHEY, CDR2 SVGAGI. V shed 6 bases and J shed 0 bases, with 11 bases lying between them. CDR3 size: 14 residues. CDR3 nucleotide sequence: TGTGCCAGCAGCCGTATGGAGTTGAACACTGAAGCTTTCTTT. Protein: CASSRMELNTEAFF.

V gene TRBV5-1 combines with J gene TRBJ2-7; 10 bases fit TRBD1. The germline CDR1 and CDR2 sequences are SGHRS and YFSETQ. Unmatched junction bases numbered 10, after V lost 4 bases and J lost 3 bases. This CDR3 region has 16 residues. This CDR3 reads CASSPQTGTGVYEQYF. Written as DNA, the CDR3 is TGCGCCAGCAGCCCGCAAACCGGGACAGGGGTCTACGAGCAGTACTTC.

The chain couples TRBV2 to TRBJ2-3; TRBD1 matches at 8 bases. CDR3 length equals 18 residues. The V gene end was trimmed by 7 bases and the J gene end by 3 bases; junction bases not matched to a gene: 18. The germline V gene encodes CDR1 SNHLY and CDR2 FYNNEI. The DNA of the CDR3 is TGTGCCAGCACCCTCATCCAGGCTGCAGGGGGCGGTACAGATACGCAGTATTTT. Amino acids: CASTLIQAAGGGTDTQYF.

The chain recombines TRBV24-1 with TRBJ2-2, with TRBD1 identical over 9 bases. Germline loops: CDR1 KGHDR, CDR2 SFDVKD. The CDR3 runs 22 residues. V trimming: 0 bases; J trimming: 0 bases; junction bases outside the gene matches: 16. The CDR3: CATSDLRSDRGAVLANTGELFF. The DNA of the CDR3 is TGTGCCACCAGTGATTTGCGATCCGACAGGGGGGCCGTGCTGGCGAACACCGGGGAGCTGTTTTTT.

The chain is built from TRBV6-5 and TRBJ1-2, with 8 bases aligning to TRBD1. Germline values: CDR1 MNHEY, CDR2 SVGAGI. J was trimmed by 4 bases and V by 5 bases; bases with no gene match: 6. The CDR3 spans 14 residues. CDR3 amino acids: CASSPGTGRYGYTF. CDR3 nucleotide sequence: TGTGCCAGCAGTCCCGGGACAGGCCGCTATGGCTACACCTTC.